These 15 T cell receptor beta chains share one sample of origin, sequenced in a study of technical replicates of blood from several donors (dated by TCRdb to 2016 to 2017). Receptor libraries were prepared by the immunoSEQ multiplex PCR assay. The table comes from immuneACCESS by way of TCRdb, which keeps in-frame sequences with V and J called. Part of the clones is missing from these tables; in studies checked, under half for an unresolved V gene and the rest for unknown reasons. This sample comprises about 91,000 clones, 92% of them detected only once. The biggest ten clones account for roughly 0.25% of the sample. The specimen was T cells isolated from PBMCs. The receptors were gathered from a human donor in good health.

The chain uses TRBV5-4 and TRBJ1-2; D not resolved. V shed 5 bases and J shed 8 bases, with 19 bases lying between them. Germline V gene lookup returns CDR1 SGHNT and CDR2 YYREEE (reference sequence). This CDR3 spans 14 amino acids. CDR3 DNA sequence: TGTGCCAGCAGTTTTGCCGGGTCCCCTCTGGGCTACACCTTC. It encodes CASSFAGSPLGYTF.

The chain joins TRBV6-1 to TRBJ2-7, with D possibly being TRBD2 (6 bases). The germline gives CDR1 MNHNS, CDR2 SASEGT. The CDR3 is 15 residues long. Trimming cost V 6 bases and J 6 bases, with 21 bases left between them. CDR3 loop: CASRLSGPTPFEQYF. The CDR3 region has the DNA TGTGCCAGCAGACTTAGCGGCCCTACTCCCTTCGAGCAGTACTTC.

The chain recombines TRBV5-4 with TRBJ2-1, with 10 bases fitting TRBD1. There are 15 residues in the CDR3. Germline CDR1 and CDR2: SGHNT and YYREEE (reference sequence). V shed 4 bases, J shed 3 bases, and the junction held 4 bases outside the gene matches. The CDR3 sequence is CASSRGTGDYNEQFF. The CDR3, as DNA: TGTGCCAGCAGCAGAGGGACAGGGGACTACAATGAGCAGTTCTTC.

The chain uses TRBV6-5 and TRBJ2-7; D might be TRBD2 (5 bases). Germline V gene data show CDR1 as MNHEY and CDR2 as SVGAGI. V dropped 6 bases and J dropped 2 bases, with 11 bases sitting between them. The CDR3 runs to 13 residues. The CDR3 bases are TGTGCCAGCAGCGAGGGAGAGCCCTACGAGCAGTACTTC. Translated: CASSEGEPYEQYF.

V and J are TRBV27 and TRBJ2-7, with D possibly TRBD2 on 5 matching bases. V lost 6 bases and J lost 2, with 14 bases in between. Germline V gives CDR1 MNHEY, CDR2 SMNVEV (reference sequence). The CDR3 sequence is 14 residues long. The CDR3 region has the DNA TGTGCCAGCAGACCCCGGGATTACCCCTACGAGCAGTACTTC. It yields the protein CASRPRDYPYEQYF.

The chain links TRBV6-1 to TRBJ2-3; 11 positions match TRBD2. The CDR3 sequence is 15 residues long. The V segment lost 7 bases and the J segment 5 bases; nucleotides outside the gene matches: 8. Germline V gene lookup returns CDR1 MNHNS and CDR2 SASEGT. As DNA, the CDR3 is TGTGCCAGCAAGAGGCTAGCGGGAGGCTTAGATACGCAGTATTTT. Its translation: CASKRLAGGLDTQYF.

The DNA for the CDR3 is TGTGCCAGCAGCTTTCGACAGGGCACTGAAGCTTTCTTT. This gives the protein CASSFRQGTEAFF. The V and J genes are TRBV5-5 and TRBJ1-1; 7 positions match TRBD1. Germline V lookup: CDR1 SGHKS, CDR2 YYEKEE (reference sequence). This CDR3 is 13 amino acids long. The J segment lost 4 bases and the V segment lost 2 bases, leaving 2 bases of the junction unmatched.

The V and J genes are TRBV27 and TRBJ1-2; D gene uncertain. From germline, CDR1 is MNHEY and CDR2 SMNVEV (reference sequence). The germline V and J ends were trimmed by 2 bases and 5 bases, with 12 bases remaining between them. The CDR3 runs to 14 residues. The CDR3 DNA is TGTGCCAGCAGTTTAGGGAATTCGGGATATGGCTACACCTTC. It encodes CASSLGNSGYGYTF.

The table lists this clone with a count of one. This chain joins TRBV27 and TRBJ2-1; 8 bases line up with TRBD2. Per germline, CDR1 MNHEY and CDR2 SMNVEV (reference sequence). J gave up 4 bases and V 1 base, and 3 bases lay outside the gene matches. The CDR3 has 15 residues. The CDR3 spells CASSLFGLAYNEQFF. The CDR3 bases are TGTGCCAGCAGTTTATTCGGACTAGCTTACAATGAGCAGTTCTTC.

The CDR3 nucleotides are TGTGCCTCGGGGTGGTCCTACAATGAGCAGTTCTTC. Protein product: CASGWSYNEQFF. V is TRBV28 and J is TRBJ2-1; D is possibly TRBD2 (5 bases). This CDR3 is 12 amino acids long. The V gene's germline CDR1 is MDHEN and CDR2 SYDVKM. V was trimmed by 11 bases and J by 1 base, leaving 9 bases between them.

This clone was observed a single time. V and J are TRBV14 and TRBJ2-2; tentative D call: TRBD2 (5 bases). This CDR3 spans 15 amino acids. CDR1 and CDR2 from the germline V gene are SGHDN and FVKESK. Trimming cost V 4 bases and J 6 bases, with 15 bases left between them. The CDR3 is CASSRLSGGPGELFF. Written as DNA, the CDR3 is TGTGCCAGCAGCCGACTATCTGGAGGACCCGGGGAGCTGTTTTTT.

The gene calls are TRBV4-1 and TRBJ2-7; TRBD1 agrees at 7 bases. The CDR3 has 14 amino acids. J gave up 5 bases and V 4 bases, and 8 bases lay outside the gene matches. Germline CDR1 MGHRA, CDR2 YSYEKL. The CDR3 region has the DNA TGCGCCAGCAGCCTGACAGGGATTGACCACGAGCAGTACTTC. Translated: CASSLTGIDHEQYF.

The gene calls are TRBV9 and TRBJ1-2; no definite D call. CDR1 and CDR2 (germline): SGDLS, YYNGEE. Between the trimmed V and J ends, which lost 0 bases and 0 bases, there was a span of 6 bases. The CDR3 spans 14 residues. CDR3: CASSVGSANYGYTF. CDR3 in DNA: TGTGCCAGCAGCGTAGGGTCAGCTAACTATGGCTACACCTTC. Using reference TRBV9 and TRBJ1-2 for the parts outside the CDR3, the full variable domain is DSGVTQTPKHLITATGQRVTLRCSPRSGDLSVYWYQQSLDQGLQFLIQYYNGEERAKGNILERFSAQQFPDLHSELNLSSLELGDSALYFCASSVGSANYGYTFGSGTRLTVV.

The V and J genes are TRBV5-6 and TRBJ1-1; TRBD1 matches at 11 bases. The CDR3 sequence is 19 residues long. The ends lost 0 bases at V and 7 bases at J; junction bases unmatched: 17. The germline gives CDR1 SGHDT, CDR2 YYEEEE. The CDR3 loop reads CASSLEGGHMDRGRIEAFF. The CDR3 DNA sequence: TGTGCCAGCAGCTTGGAGGGGGGCCACATGGACAGGGGGCGAATTGAAGCTTTCTTT.

The rearrangement uses TRBV21-1 and TRBJ1-2; whether TRBD1, the table's D call, matches the DNA was not checked. TRBV21-1 counts as a pseudogene. The CDR3 totals 12 residues. CDR3 nucleotides: TGTGCCAGCAGCCCACGGACAGGTGGCTACACCTTC. Amino acid sequence: CASSPRTGGYTF.